Presented here are 18 T cell receptor beta chains from one specimen sequenced in a study of blood T cell repertoires in COVID-19. The protocol was immunoSEQ multiplex PCR, while the TCRdb copy is restricted to in-frame clones and leaves out a portion. The sample holds 70,000 or so clones, about nine tenths seen once. Sequenced sample: peripheral blood. These receptors were taken from a woman between 18 and 29 years old with acute or convalescent COVID-19.

The chain has TRBV15 and TRBJ2-5; 8 bases map to TRBD2. V lost 4 bases, J lost 7 bases, and 8 bases stayed unmatched. The CDR3 is made up of 14 amino acids. Germline V CDR1 and CDR2: LNHNV, YYDKDF (reference sequence). CDR3 region: CATSKETREATQYF. The CDR3 region has the DNA TGTGCCACCAGCAAAGAGACGCGGGAGGCGACCCAGTACTTC.

V usage is TRBV2 and J usage is TRBJ1-5; D remains ambiguous. Germline lookup yields CDR1 SNHLY and CDR2 FYNNEI. This CDR3 contains 15 residues. The V and J ends lost 2 bases and 1 base respectively, with 9 bases between them. The CDR3 sequence is CASSELGGSNQPQHF. The CDR3 DNA is TGTGCCAGCAGTGAACTAGGAGGGAGCAATCAGCCCCAGCATTTT. Full variable domain (outside the CDR3, taken from reference TRBV2 and TRBJ1-5): EPEVTQTPSHQVTQMGQEVILRCVPISNHLYFYWYRQILGQKVEFLVSFYNNEISEKSEIFDDQFSVERPDGSNFTLKIRSTKLEDSAMYFCASSELGGSNQPQHFGDGTRLSIL.

The chain links TRBV30 to TRBJ1-1; D call uncertain. Trimming removed 2 bases from V and 11 bases from J, with 12 bases in between. Germline CDR1 and CDR2: GTSNPN and SVGIG (reference sequence). This CDR3 contains 11 residues. Written as DNA, the CDR3 is TGTGCCTGGAGTCTGAGGGAGACGGCTTTCTTT. It codes for CAWSLRETAFF.

This rearrangement joins TRBV5-4 to TRBJ2-7, with 11 bases lining up with TRBD1. Germline CDR1 is SGHNT and CDR2 is YYREEE (reference sequence). This CDR3 region has 14 residues. Unmatched junction bases numbered 6, after V lost 3 bases and J lost 7 bases. The CDR3 sequence: CASSSLDRGREQYF. CDR3 coding DNA: TGTGCCAGCAGCTCTCTGGACAGGGGGCGGGAGCAGTACTTC.

This clone was observed a single time. The J gene is TRBJ1-1, the V gene TRBV18; no firm D call. Germline CDR1 reads KGHSH; CDR2 reads LQKENI. The CDR3 is 13 residues long. With 2 bases removed from V and 8 bases from J, the gap between germline ends came to 12 bases. DNA for the CDR3: TGTGCCAGCTCACCAGGCGGCGGTCAGGAAGCTTTCTTT. Its translation is CASSPGGGQEAFF.

V usage is TRBV21-1 and J usage is TRBJ2-7; the tabulated D call, TRBD1, remains unverified against the DNA. TRBV21-1 is tagged as a pseudogene. This CDR3 contains 15 residues. The CDR3 sequence: CASSERDSLFYEQYF. Written as DNA, the CDR3 is TGTGCCAGCAGCGAGAGGGACAGCCTTTTCTACGAGCAGTACTTC.

Only a few counts were recorded for this clone. For the CDR3, the DNA is TGTGCCAGCAGCTTAGTATCGAACACCGGGGAGCTGTTTTTT. Amino acid sequence: CASSLVSNTGELFF. J is TRBJ2-2 and V is TRBV7-2, with D hard to call. This CDR3 is 14 amino acids long. The V end lost 1 base, the J end lost 0 bases, and 3 bases lay between the germline ends. Germline V CDR1 and CDR2: SGHTA, FQGNSA.

The chain couples TRBV29-1 to TRBJ2-3; D not resolved. The germline V gene encodes CDR1 SQVTM and CDR2 ANQGSEA. The CDR3 runs to 12 residues. With 6 bases removed from V and 1 base from J, the gap between germline ends came to 8 bases. The CDR3 sequence is CSVGQGTDTQYF. The CDR3 DNA reads as TGCAGCGTAGGCCAGGGCACAGATACGCAGTATTTT.

The V call is TRBV7-8, the J call TRBJ1-5; D not resolved. V was cut by 1 base and J by 1 base, with 8 bases left in between. Germline lookup yields CDR1 SGHVS and CDR2 FQNEAQ. There are 15 residues in the CDR3. CDR3 amino acids: CASSLDFQSNQPQHF. The CDR3 DNA reads as TGTGCCAGCAGCTTAGATTTCCAAAGCAATCAGCCCCAGCATTTT.

The chain couples TRBV11-2 to TRBJ2-7; D possibly corresponds to TRBD1 (5 bases). With 5 bases removed from V and 4 bases from J, the gap between germline ends came to 15 bases. The CDR3 sequence is 14 residues long. From germline, CDR1 is SGHAT and CDR2 FQNNGV. In DNA form, the CDR3 reads TGTGCCAGCAGCGATGCAGGGTGGGGTTACGAGCAGTACTTC. Its translation: CASSDAGWGYEQYF.

The genes are TRBV6-5 and TRBJ2-2; 10 bases fit TRBD2. CDR1 is MNHEY, CDR2 SVGAGI, per germline. The J segment lost 5 bases and the V segment lost 4 bases, leaving 7 bases of the junction unmatched. The CDR3 length is 16 residues. CDR3 nucleotide sequence: TGTGCCAGCAGTTTAAAGCGGGGGGGCCGTACCGGGGAGCTGTTTTTT. Protein product: CASSLKRGGRTGELFF.

This clone was recorded only once. The gene calls are TRBV11-2 and TRBJ2-1; tentative D call: TRBD2 (7 bases). The V and J ends lost 4 bases and 7 bases respectively, with 14 bases between them. The CDR3 runs to 14 residues. The germline V gene encodes CDR1 SGHAT and CDR2 FQNNGV. DNA of the CDR3: TGTGCCAGCAGCTCCGCCGGGGGGCTAAATGAGCAGTTCTTC. Translation gives CASSSAGGLNEQFF.

This chain links TRBV5-4 with TRBJ1-2, with D unclear. Germline values: CDR1 SGHNT, CDR2 YYREEE (reference sequence). CDR3 length equals 13 residues. The V end was cut by 0 bases, the J end by 7 bases, with 10 bases between. The CDR3 region has the DNA TGTGCCAGCAGCTTGGCCTTGGAGGGTGGCTACACCTTC. Amino acid sequence: CASSLALEGGYTF.

A single count supports this clone. V is TRBV30 and J is TRBJ1-1; no definite D call. V lost 0 bases, J lost 8 bases, and 16 bases lay in between. This CDR3 region has 14 residues. Germline-derived CDR1 and CDR2 are GTSNPN and SVGIG (reference sequence). The CDR3 nucleotides are TGTGCCTGGAGTGTATTAGGACCGGCGGGGGAAGCTTTCTTT. Encoded protein: CAWSVLGPAGEAFF.

This chain joins TRBV13 and TRBJ1-1, with TRBD1 matching 10 bases. The CDR3 covers 13 residues. The J segment lost 11 bases and the V segment lost 5 bases, leaving 8 bases of the junction unmatched. Germline V CDR1 and CDR2: PRHDT, FYEKMQ (reference sequence). The CDR3 loop reads CASSPAGTGDAFF. Here the CDR3 DNA reads TGTGCCAGCAGCCCCGCCGGGACAGGGGATGCTTTCTTT.

The chain is built from TRBV19 and TRBJ2-5, with a tentative D call TRBD1 (5 bases). CDR3 length: 16 residues. CDR1 LNHDA and CDR2 SQIVND come from the germline V gene (reference sequence). Trimming removed 3 bases from V and 2 bases from J, with 16 bases in between. For the CDR3, the DNA is TGTGCCAGTAGTATCAATTCCCTTCAGGGACAAGAGACCCAGTACTTC. Its protein product is CASSINSLQGQETQYF. Combining the CDR3 with reference TRBV19 and TRBJ2-5 gives the whole variable domain DGGITQSPKYLFRKEGQNVTLSCEQNLNHDAMYWYRQDPGQGLRLIYYSQIVNDFQKGDIAEGYSVSREKKESFPLTVTSAQKNPTAFYLCASSINSLQGQETQYFGPGTRLLVL.

The V gene is TRBV30, the J gene TRBJ2-2; D gene unclear. Germline values: CDR1 GTSNPN, CDR2 SVGIG (reference sequence). The CDR3 length is 13 residues. Trimming took 5 bases from V and 3 from J, leaving 10 bases between them. CDR3 nucleotide sequence: TGTGCCTGGGGGATCTTAGACACCGGGGAGCTGTTTTTT. It yields the protein CAWGILDTGELFF.

This chain joins TRBV6-5 and TRBJ1-4; TRBD1 aligns across 8 bases. The CDR3 loop spans 15 amino acids. Germline CDR1 and CDR2: MNHEY and SVGAGI. Trimming at V came to 6 bases and at J to 1 base, leaving 4 bases not matched to a gene. The CDR3 loop reads CASRRGTGTNEKLFF. CDR3 bases: TGTGCCAGCAGGCGAGGGACAGGAACTAATGAAAAACTGTTTTTT.